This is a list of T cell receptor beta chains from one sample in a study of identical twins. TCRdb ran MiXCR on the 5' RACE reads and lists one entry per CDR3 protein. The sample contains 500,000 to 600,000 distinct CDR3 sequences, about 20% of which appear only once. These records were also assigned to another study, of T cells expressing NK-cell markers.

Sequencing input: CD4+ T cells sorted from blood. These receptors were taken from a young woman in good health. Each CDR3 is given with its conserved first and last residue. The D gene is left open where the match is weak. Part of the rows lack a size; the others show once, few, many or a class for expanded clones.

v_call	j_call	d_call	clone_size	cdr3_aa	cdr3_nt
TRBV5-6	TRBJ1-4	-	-	CASSLWQPNEKLFF	TGTGCCAGCAGCTTGTGGCAGCCTAATGAAAAACTGTTTTTT
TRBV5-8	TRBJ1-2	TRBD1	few	CASSGGQGALNYGYTF	TGTGCCAGCAGCGGTGGACAGGGGGCGCTTAACTATGGCTACACCTTC
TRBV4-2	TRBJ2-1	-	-	CASSGHYNEQFF	TGTGCCAGCTCCGGACACTACAATGAGCAGTTCTTC
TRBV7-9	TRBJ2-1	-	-	CASSLVRGDRGFF	TGTGCCAGCAGCTTAGTAAGAGGAGACAGAGGGTTCTTC
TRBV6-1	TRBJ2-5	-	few	CASTDAQLAETQYF	TGTGCCAGCACTGACGCCCAGTTGGCAGAGACCCAGTACTTC
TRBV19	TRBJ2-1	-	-	CASSIGEQGGSAEQFF	TGTGCCAGTAGTATAGGAGAGCAGGGTGGGTCCGCTGAGCAGTTCTTC
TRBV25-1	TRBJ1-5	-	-	CASRGYGNQPQHF	TGTGCCAGCAGAGGGTACGGCAATCAGCCCCAGCATTTT
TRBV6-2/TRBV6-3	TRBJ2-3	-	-	CASSGSYDTQYF	TGTGCCAGCAGTGGCTCCTATGATACGCAGTATTTT
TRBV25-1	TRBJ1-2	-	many	CASSRGNYGYTF	TGTGCCAGCAGTCGGGGGAACTATGGCTACACCTTC
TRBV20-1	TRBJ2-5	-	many	CSAKRLDLTRETQYF	TGCAGTGCTAAACGCTTGGACCTCACCCGAGAGACCCAGTACTTC
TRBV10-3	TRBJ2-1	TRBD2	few	CAITAASGGHEQFF	TGTGCCATCACCGCGGCTAGCGGGGGGCATGAGCAGTTCTTC
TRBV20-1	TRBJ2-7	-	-	CSAAGKAIEQYF	TGCAGTGCTGCCGGAAAGGCCATCGAGCAGTACTTC
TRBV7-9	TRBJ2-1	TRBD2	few	CASQRGDEQFF	TGTGCCAGCCAGCGGGGGGATGAGCAGTTCTTC
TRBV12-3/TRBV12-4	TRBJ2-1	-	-	CASSLGADEQFF	TGTGCCAGCAGTTTAGGGGCCGATGAGCAGTTCTTC
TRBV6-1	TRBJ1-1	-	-	CASSPDRDYTEAFF	TGTGCCAGCAGTCCCGACAGAGACTACACTGAAGCTTTCTTT
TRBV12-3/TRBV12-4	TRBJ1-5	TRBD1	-	CASRMTGSNQPQHF	TGTGCCAGCAGAATGACAGGGAGCAATCAGCCCCAGCATTTT
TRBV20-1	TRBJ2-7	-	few	CSARDPWQGYEQYF	TGCAGTGCTAGAGATCCCTGGCAGGGGTACGAGCAGTACTTC
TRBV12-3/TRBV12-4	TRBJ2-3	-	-	CASRHGTTFSTDTQYF	TGTGCCAGCAGGCACGGGACGACCTTTAGCACAGATACGCAGTATTTT
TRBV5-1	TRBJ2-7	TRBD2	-	CASSPGTSVPYEQYF	TGCGCCAGCAGCCCCGGGACTAGCGTACCCTACGAGCAGTACTTC
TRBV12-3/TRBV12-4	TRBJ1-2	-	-	CASSFRTVNYGYTF	TGTGCCAGCAGTTTCAGGACAGTTAACTATGGCTACACCTTC
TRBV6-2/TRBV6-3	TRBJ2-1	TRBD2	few	CASSYPSGITEQFF	TGTGCCAGCAGTTACCCTAGCGGGATTACTGAGCAGTTCTTC
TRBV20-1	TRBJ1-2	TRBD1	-	CSADRGSGLRGYGYTF	TGCAGTGCTGACAGGGGAAGTGGGCTCCGGGGATATGGCTACACCTTC
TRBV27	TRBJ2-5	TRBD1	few	CASSFSDRGETQYF	TGTGCCAGCAGTTTTTCGGACAGGGGTGAGACCCAGTACTTC
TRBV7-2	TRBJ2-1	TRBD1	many	CASSLGDRVVNEQFF	TGTGCCAGCAGCTTAGGGGACAGGGTGGTAAATGAGCAGTTCTTC
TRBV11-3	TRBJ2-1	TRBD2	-	CASSPRRSGSYNEQFF	TGTGCCAGCAGCCCGAGAAGGAGCGGGAGTTACAATGAGCAGTTCTTC
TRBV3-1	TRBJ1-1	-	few	CASSQKGPNTEAFF	TGTGCCAGCAGCCAGAAAGGCCCTAACACTGAAGCTTTCTTT
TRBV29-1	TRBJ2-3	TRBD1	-	CSVGQGLTDTHYF	TGCAGCGTTGGACAGGGGCTGACAGATACGCATTATTTT
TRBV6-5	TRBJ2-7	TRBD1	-	CASSYSTGRSYEQYF	TGTGCCAGCAGTTACTCGACAGGGCGCTCCTACGAGCAGTACTTC
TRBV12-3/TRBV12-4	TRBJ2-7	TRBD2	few	CASSLRTSGTGYEQYF	TGTGCCAGCAGTCTCAGGACTAGCGGGACCGGCTACGAGCAGTACTTC
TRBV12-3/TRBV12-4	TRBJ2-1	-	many	CASHTGLPYNEQFF	TGTGCCAGTCACACAGGGCTACCCTACAATGAGCAGTTCTTC
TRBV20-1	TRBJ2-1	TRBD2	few	CSPQSPEGTSGRAGF	TGCAGCCCCCAATCACCAGAGGGGACTAGCGGGAGGGCAGGGTTC